These 28 T cell receptor beta chains share one sample of origin, sequenced in a study of beta chain features in type 1 diabetes. The study reverse transcribed the entire isolated RNA, so it sequenced expressed TCRB transcripts. Generated by immunoSEQ multiplex PCR, the TCRdb table keeps only in-frame clones and is missing some. The table records around 200,000 clones, more than 10% of them present only once. The sequenced sample consisted of central memory CD4+ T cells from blood. The origin of the receptors is a young woman in good health.

This clone was counted between two and nine times. The chain combines TRBV7-6 with TRBJ2-3; D is perhaps TRBD1 (6 bases). The CDR3 runs 15 residues. Germline loops: CDR1 SGHVS, CDR2 FNYEAQ. The V end lost 2 bases, the J end lost 0 bases, and 9 bases lay between the germline ends. As DNA, the CDR3 is TGTGCCAGCAGCTTAAACAGGGCTAGCACAGATACGCAGTATTTT. Its translation: CASSLNRASTDTQYF.

The chain couples TRBV2 to TRBJ1-2; weak D call: TRBD1 (6 bases). This CDR3 has 15 amino acids. The germline V and J ends were trimmed by 3 bases and 3 bases, with 14 bases remaining between them. CDR1 SNHLY and CDR2 FYNNEI come from the germline V gene. CDR3 sequence reads: CASSDPGASDYGYTF. In nucleotides, the CDR3 is TGTGCCAGCAGTGATCCAGGGGCCAGTGACTATGGCTACACCTTC.

The chain joins TRBV30 to TRBJ1-2; 7 bases fit TRBD1. CDR1 GTSNPN and CDR2 SVGIG come from the germline V gene (reference sequence). Unmatched junction bases numbered 2, after V lost 5 bases and J lost 2 bases. The CDR3 extends over 12 amino acids. The CDR3, as DNA: TGTGCCTGGGGCAGGGGGAACTATGGCTACACCTTC. Translating it yields CAWGRGNYGYTF.

This clone was detected a few times. The chain carries TRBV4-2 and TRBJ2-5; possibly TRBD1 for D (5 bases). The ends were cut back, 0 bases at V and 0 bases at J, with 5 bases in the middle. The germline CDR1 and CDR2 sequences are LGHNA and YNFKEQ. The CDR3 has 14 residues. CDR3 sequence: CASSQDRDQETQYF. The DNA of the CDR3 is TGTGCCAGCAGCCAAGACAGGGACCAAGAGACCCAGTACTTC.

This clone has just one count. The chain uses TRBV9 and TRBJ2-7, with 7 nucleotides matching TRBD1. This CDR3 has 14 amino acids. CDR1 SGDLS and CDR2 YYNGEE come from the germline V gene. Trimming took 4 bases from V and 6 from J; bases not matched to a gene: 10. This chain's CDR3 is CASSQVGTVGEQYF. The CDR3 DNA is TGTGCCAGCAGCCAGGTAGGGACAGTTGGCGAGCAGTACTTC.

This clone was counted between two and nine times. The chain combines TRBV5-1 with TRBJ2-1; 9 bases fit TRBD1. J was trimmed by 4 bases and V by 4 bases; bases with no gene match: 6. The CDR3 has 15 amino acids. CDR1 is SGHRS, CDR2 YFSETQ, per germline. DNA for the CDR3: TGCGCCAGCAGCGTGGGGACAGGGAATTACAATGAGCAGTTCTTC. It is translated as CASSVGTGNYNEQFF.

In this sample, this clone turned up a few times. The CDR3 nucleotides are TGTGCCAGCAGTTACTATACTACAGGTTCGGATGAGCAGTACTTC. Its protein is CASSYYTTGSDEQYF. The chain employs TRBV11-2 and TRBJ2-7; TRBD1 might be the D (5 bases). Trimming cost V 6 bases and J 7 bases, with 22 bases left between them. CDR1 and CDR2 (germline): SGHAT, FQNNGV. The CDR3 has 15 amino acids.

V is TRBV4-3 and J is TRBJ2-5; maybe TRBD1 (5 bases). Trimming took off 0 bases at V and 5 bases at J, with 7 bases between the two ends. Germline CDR1 and CDR2: LGHNA and YSLEER. The CDR3 sequence is 13 residues long. The CDR3 region is CASSQDSGETQYF. In nucleotides, the CDR3 is TGCGCCAGCAGCCAAGATTCAGGGGAGACCCAGTACTTC.

This clone was counted a few times. This sequence joins TRBV18 and TRBJ1-2, with a tentative D call TRBD1 (6 bases). Germline loops: CDR1 KGHSH, CDR2 LQKENI. This CDR3 spans 15 amino acids. Trimming cost V 1 base and J 0 bases, with 9 bases left between them. CDR3 coding DNA: TGTGCCAGCTCACCACAGGGGGGGACTAACTATGGCTACACCTTC. Its protein is CASSPQGGTNYGYTF.

This clone was seen more than once but under ten times. The chain recombines TRBV7-3 with TRBJ1-4; the D is unclear. CDR1 and CDR2 from the germline V gene are SGHTA and FQGTGA. The CDR3 is made up of 14 amino acids. V lost 3 bases to trimming and J lost 7 bases, with 12 bases between them. The CDR3 spells CASSLSGAGEKLFF. The DNA for the CDR3 is TGTGCCAGCAGCTTGAGTGGAGCGGGTGAAAAACTGTTTTTT.

This chain connects TRBV6-6 to TRBJ1-2; 10 bases are shared with TRBD1. In germline, CDR1 is MNHNY, CDR2 SVGAGI (reference sequence). Germline trimming cut 4 bases from V and 8 bases from J; bases unmatched to any gene: 10. CDR3 length: 15 amino acids. CDR3 sequence (DNA): TGTGCCAGCAGTTCCCGGGACAGGGGAGTGAGAGGCTACACCTTC. It specifies CASSSRDRGVRGYTF.

In its sample, this clone was seen a few times. The V and J genes are TRBV7-9 and TRBJ2-5; 8 bases agree with TRBD1. V trimming: 6 bases; J trimming: 1 base; junction bases outside the gene matches: 4. The length of the CDR3 is 14 residues. Looked up from germline, CDR1 is SEHNR and CDR2 is FQNEAQ (reference sequence). CDR3 amino acids: CASSWTGIQETQYF. The CDR3 nucleotides read TGTGCCAGCAGTTGGACAGGGATCCAAGAGACCCAGTACTTC.

This clone was counted between two and nine times. V gene TRBV18 combines with J gene TRBJ2-7; 13 nucleotides agree with TRBD2. The germline gives CDR1 KGHSH, CDR2 LQKENI. The CDR3 totals 18 residues. V was clipped by 4 bases and J by 0 bases; unmatched bases: 9. The CDR3 loop reads CASSLGQLAGGTSYEQYF. In nucleotides, the CDR3 is TGTGCCAGCTCACTAGGACAACTAGCGGGAGGGACCTCCTACGAGCAGTACTTC.

This clone has a handful of counts. J is TRBJ1-5 and V is TRBV27; D possibly corresponds to TRBD1 (6 bases). V was shortened by 4 bases and J by 2 bases, with 6 bases between the two germline ends. Looked up from germline, CDR1 is MNHEY and CDR2 is SMNVEV (reference sequence). There are 13 residues in the CDR3. The CDR3 is CASSWTGNQPQHF. CDR3 coding DNA: TGTGCCAGCAGTTGGACAGGCAATCAGCCCCAGCATTTT.

The chain employs TRBV4-2 and TRBJ2-1, with no clear D. Looked up from germline, CDR1 is LGHNA and CDR2 is YNFKEQ. The CDR3 loop spans 13 amino acids. Trimming shortened V by 5 bases and J by 9 bases, and 14 bases separated the two germline ends. CDR3 bases: TGTGCCAGCAGCTTTCGAGTCGACACTGAGCAGTTCTTC. Protein: CASSFRVDTEQFF.

In this sample, this clone turned up a few times. Other DNA sequences in the sample encode the same CDR3. This sequence joins TRBV5-4 and TRBJ2-5; 13 bases line up with TRBD2. The length of the CDR3 is 16 residues. V lost 4 bases and J lost 5; bases outside the gene matches: 8. Germline values: CDR1 SGHNT, CDR2 YYREEE (reference sequence). CDR3 DNA sequence: TGTGCCAGCAGCACGCGGACTAGCGGGAGTCGGGAGACCCAGTACTTC. It codes for CASSTRTSGSRETQYF. Together with reference TRBV5-4 and TRBJ2-5, the CDR3 gives the full variable domain: ETGVTQSPTHLIKTRGQQVTLRCSSQSGHNTVSWYQQALGQGPQFIFQYYREEENGRGNFPPRFSGLQFPNYSSELNVNALELDDSALYLCASSTRTSGSRETQYFGPGTRLLVL.

This chain connects TRBV28 to TRBJ1-5; D unresolved. V shed 6 bases and J shed 3 bases, with 15 bases lying between them. The germline gives CDR1 MDHEN, CDR2 SYDVKM. The CDR3 length is 15 residues. The CDR3 region is CASSWSGMTNQPQHF. CDR3 in DNA: TGTGCCAGCAGCTGGTCCGGGATGACCAATCAGCCCCAGCATTTT.

With respect to this clone: Other DNA sequences in this specimen translate into the identical CDR3. The chain couples TRBV30 to TRBJ2-3; tentative D call: TRBD1 (5 bases). Trimming left V 0 bases short and J 6 bases short, with 7 bases between. The CDR3 has 12 residues. Per the germline V gene, CDR1 is GTSNPN and CDR2 is SVGIG (reference sequence). In DNA, the CDR3 is TGTGCCTGGAGTGTAAGGGGCGATACGCAGTATTTT. It encodes CAWSVRGDTQYF.

Only a few counts were recorded for this clone. The chain joins TRBV29-1 to TRBJ1-2, with 8 nucleotides matching TRBD1. The CDR3 extends over 16 amino acids. Losses at the gene ends were 3 bases for V and 2 bases for J; bases not matched to a gene: 11. Germline lookup yields CDR1 SQVTM and CDR2 ANQGSEA. The CDR3 DNA reads TGCAGCGTTGAGCCTATTTGGACAGGGCAGAACTATGGCTACACCTTC. It yields the protein CSVEPIWTGQNYGYTF.

The J gene is TRBJ1-2, the V gene TRBV18; D perhaps matches TRBD1 (6 bases). Between the trimmed V and J ends, which lost 4 bases and 8 bases, there was a span of 20 bases. This CDR3 comprises 15 residues. The V gene's germline CDR1 is KGHSH and CDR2 LQKENI. The CDR3 protein is CASSLRGGPIEGYTF. The CDR3, as DNA: TGTGCCAGCTCACTCAGGGGTGGACCCATCGAGGGCTACACCTTC.

This chain connects TRBV7-9 to TRBJ1-5; tentatively, D is TRBD1 (5 bases). Trimming took 1 base from V and 0 from J, leaving 10 bases between them. Germline V gene data show CDR1 as SEHNR and CDR2 as FQNEAQ (reference sequence). CDR3 size: 16 residues. The CDR3 bases are TGTGCCAGCAGCTTAGGTGGACATTTTAGCAATCAGCCCCAGCATTTT. It is translated as CASSLGGHFSNQPQHF.

This clone was picked up a small number of times. The chain combines TRBV6-5 with TRBJ2-7, with D hard to call. Trimming shortened V by 10 bases and J by 2 bases, and 12 bases separated the two germline ends. The CDR3 totals 12 residues. Germline CDR1 MNHEY, CDR2 SVGAGI. In DNA, the CDR3 is TGTGCCATCCGGGTCCCACCCTACGAGCAGTACTTC. Translation gives CAIRVPPYEQYF.

This clone was seen a few times. The chain recombines TRBV27 with TRBJ2-5; D remains unclear. V lost 6 bases and J 4 bases, leaving 12 bases between the germline ends. Germline V gene sequence: CDR1 MNHEY, CDR2 SMNVEV (reference sequence). The CDR3 has 13 amino acids. The CDR3 is CASSPRVGETQYF. The CDR3 bases are TGTGCCAGCAGCCCACGGGTGGGAGAGACCCAGTACTTC.

This chain joins TRBV13 and TRBJ1-6; D is unclear. Germline V gives CDR1 PRHDT, CDR2 FYEKMQ (reference sequence). The CDR3 runs 14 residues. V lost 1 base and J 7 bases, leaving 8 bases between the germline ends. CDR3 in DNA: TGTGCCAGCAGCTTAGACAAAAAGAATTCACCCCTCCACTTT. It yields the protein CASSLDKKNSPLHF.

The chain recombines TRBV7-7 with TRBJ2-1; 8 nucleotides agree with TRBD1. From germline, CDR1 is SSHAT and CDR2 FNYEAQ (reference sequence). The CDR3 has 13 amino acids. V lost 5 bases, J lost 6 bases, and 3 bases stayed unmatched. The CDR3 nucleotides read TGTGCCAGCAGCCTCGACAGGGGCAATGAGCAGTTCTTC. Its translation: CASSLDRGNEQFF.

In its sample, this clone was seen a few times. The rearrangement joins TRBV7-9 to TRBJ2-5; TRBD2 is a possible D gene (5 bases). This CDR3 region has 14 residues. Between the trimmed V and J ends, which lost 5 bases and 3 bases, there was a span of 13 bases. Germline V CDR1 and CDR2: SEHNR, FQNEAQ (reference sequence). CDR3 sequence (DNA): TGTGCCAGCAGCCCCTTCACTAGGGAAGAGACCCAGTACTTC. Translating gives CASSPFTREETQYF. The whole variable domain, filled in from reference TRBV7-9 and TRBJ2-5, reads DTGVSQNPRHKITKRGQNVTFRCDPISEHNRLYWYRQTLGQGPEFLTYFQNEAQLEKSRLLSDRFSAERPKGSFSTLEIQRTEQGDSAMYLCASSPFTREETQYFGPGTRLLVL.

This clone was observed a handful of times. The chain links TRBV7-2 to TRBJ2-3; D possibly corresponds to TRBD1 (6 bases). Germline assignment: CDR1 SGHTA and CDR2 FQGNSA. The V end lost 4 bases, the J end lost 4 bases, and 15 bases lay between the germline ends. The CDR3 covers 15 residues. This chain's CDR3 is CASSSRTGQADTQYF. DNA for the CDR3: TGTGCCAGCAGCTCAAGAACAGGGCAGGCAGATACGCAGTATTTT.

V is TRBV6-5 and J is TRBJ2-7; 7 bases align to TRBD1. With V trimmed by 0 bases and J by 2 bases, 7 bases remained unmatched. Germline loops: CDR1 MNHEY, CDR2 SVGAGI. The CDR3 is 16 residues long. This CDR3 reads CASSYSGQSIPYEQYF. As DNA, the CDR3 is TGTGCCAGCAGTTACTCGGGACAGTCGATCCCCTACGAGCAGTACTTC.